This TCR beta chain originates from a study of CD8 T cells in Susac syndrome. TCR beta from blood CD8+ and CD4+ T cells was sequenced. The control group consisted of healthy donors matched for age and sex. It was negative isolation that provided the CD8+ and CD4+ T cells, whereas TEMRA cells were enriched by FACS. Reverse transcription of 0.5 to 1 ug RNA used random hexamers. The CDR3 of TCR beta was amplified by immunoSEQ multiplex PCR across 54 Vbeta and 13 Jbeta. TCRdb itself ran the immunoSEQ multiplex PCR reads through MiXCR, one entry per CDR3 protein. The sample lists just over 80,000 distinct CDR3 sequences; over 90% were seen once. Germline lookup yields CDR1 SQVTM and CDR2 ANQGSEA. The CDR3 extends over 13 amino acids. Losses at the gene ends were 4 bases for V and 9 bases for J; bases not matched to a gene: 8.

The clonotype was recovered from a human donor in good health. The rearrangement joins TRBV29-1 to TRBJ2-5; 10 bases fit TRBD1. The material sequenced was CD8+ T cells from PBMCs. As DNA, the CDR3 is TGCAGCGTTGGGGGACAGGGGATGTCGCCCCAGTACTTC. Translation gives CSVGGQGMSPQYF.